This TCR beta chain comes out of a study of immune heterogeneity within non-small cell lung tumors. Overall study findings and caveats: Although only moderate, the correlation of local T-cell clonality with local tumor mutational burden was significant (R about 0.34).

Each sample used around 600 ng of genomic DNA from bulk tumor tissue. Multiple widely separated biopsies were taken from each primary tumor at surgery. The study enrolled patients with untreated, newly diagnosed non-small cell lung cancer who underwent curative surgery. This clonotype has a count of ten or more. Its antigen is not identified. The CDR3 sequence is 15 residues long. With V trimmed by 6 bases and J by 10 bases, 12 bases remained unmatched. The germline CDR1 and CDR2 sequences are MNHEY and SVGEGT. The authors amplified TCR beta CDR3 by multiplex PCR with 32 V and 13 J primers. TCRdb itself ran the multiplex PCR reads through MiXCR, one entry per CDR3 protein. The sample holds tens of thousands of distinct CDR3 sequences, about 29% seen once.

Sequencing input: lung tumor tissue. This clonotype originated in a man in his forties with non-small cell lung cancer. This chain links TRBV6-2 or TRBV6-3 with TRBJ2-1; 10 bases line up with TRBD2. CDR3 nucleotides: TGTGCCAGCAGCCCCGTGATAGCGGGAGGCCGGGAGCAGTTCTTC. Translating gives CASSPVIAGGREQFF.